The entry that follows covers one T cell receptor beta chain sequence. Antigen: not known. The data were obtained in a study of shared clonotypes between healthy human individuals. CDR3 length: 16 residues. From germline, CDR1 is SGHVS and CDR2 FQNEAQ. The V and J ends lost 7 bases and 0 bases respectively, with 16 bases between them. The assay was immunoSEQ multiplex PCR, and TCRdb's table has in-frame clones only and misses some. The table records 600,000 to 800,000 clones, 55% to 75% of them present only once. Findings and limits, study-wide: When compared with the clonotypes that were shared by all four sorted-subset donors, the non-shared clonotypes turned out to have lower generation probabilities. Rarefaction curves obtained for sorted subsets showed sequencing incomplete despite large depth.

The specimen sequenced was memory CD4+ T cells sorted from blood. Noted subset: CD45RA-negative fraction. V is TRBV7-8 and J is TRBJ2-1, with D maybe TRBD2 (5 bases). The sequence came from a woman in her thirties in good health. The CDR3 sequence is CASNWRRASSYNEQFF. CDR3 coding DNA: TGTGCCAGCAACTGGAGGCGGGCGAGCTCCTACAATGAGCAGTTCTTC.